Listed below are T cell receptor beta chains from one sample, sequenced in a study of cytomegalovirus exposure and HLA in healthy donors. Sequencing used immunoSEQ multiplex PCR; TCRdb keeps in-frame clones, though not all of them. The sample consists of about 120,000 clones, over 8% of them appearing once. The specimen was PBMCs. The receptors come from a man aged 25 to 40 in good health and CMV-seronegative. Each CDR3 is given with its conserved first and last residue. Clone size, where shown, is once, few, many, or a class for clones that have expanded.

TRBJ2-2 | few | TRBV7-6 | CASSPRHANTGELFF
TRBJ2-6 | few | TRBV7-3 | CASSLMARSYSGANVLTF
TRBJ2-3 | . | TRBV6-1 | CASSPQGQGTQYF
TRBJ2-5 | few | TRBV11-2 | CASSLVGGFGETQYF
TRBJ2-7 | . | TRBV5-8 | CASSLDTQTGGTNEQYF
TRBJ2-1 | few | TRBV27 | CASSPTPRFFHNEQFF
TRBJ1-1 | few | TRBV11-2 | CASSSTGLNTEAFF
TRBJ1-4 | . | TRBV5-1 | CASSLMDRDDEKLFF
TRBJ2-7 | few | TRBV19 | CASSMGPGGGLYEQYF
TRBJ2-4 | . | TRBV5-1 | CASSPTGGARYIQYF
TRBJ1-5 | few | TRBV7-2 | CASSLEGQINQPQHF
TRBJ2-5 | . | TRBV2 | CASSRDNQETQYF
TRBJ1-4 | few | TRBV9 | CASSRGTGSEKLFF
TRBJ2-1 | . | TRBV5-1 | CASSLEAGGDEQFF
TRBJ2-5 | few | TRBV9 | CASSVEGAGETQYF
TRBJ2-1 | few | TRBV4-1 | CASSHASGVYNEQFF
TRBJ2-3 | few | TRBV4-1 | CASSQGAQVYSTDTQYF
TRBJ2-7 | . | TRBV14 | CASSQLAASLHEQYF